Below are 24 T cell receptor beta chains sequenced from a single sample in a study of blood T cell repertoires in COVID-19. Generated by immunoSEQ multiplex PCR, the TCRdb table keeps only in-frame clones and is missing some. Of about 180,000 clones in the sample, roughly 83% were seen once. Specimen: peripheral blood. These receptors all stem from a human donor in a cohort sampled during active COVID-19.

The table lists this clone with a count of one. The chain employs TRBV7-8 and TRBJ2-7; 10 bases line up with TRBD2. CDR3 length: 18 amino acids. Germline V gene sequence: CDR1 SGHVS, CDR2 FQNEAQ. V lost 0 bases and J lost 1; bases outside the gene matches: 9. This chain's CDR3 is CASSLAASGSSVSYEQYF. The CDR3 DNA is TGTGCCAGCAGCTTAGCGGCTAGCGGGAGTTCCGTGTCCTACGAGCAGTACTTC.

The chain combines TRBV7-9 with TRBJ2-1; the match to TRBD2 covers 7 bases. V lost 3 bases and J lost 1; bases outside the gene matches: 12. The germline CDR1 and CDR2 sequences are SEHNR and FQNEAQ (reference sequence). There are 18 residues in the CDR3. CDR3 region: CASSFPGAGAHSYNEQFF. The CDR3 coding sequence is TGTGCCAGCAGCTTCCCCGGCGCGGGAGCGCATTCCTACAATGAGCAGTTCTTC. Variable domain in full (rest from reference TRBV7-9 and TRBJ2-1): DTGVSQNPRHKITKRGQNVTFRCDPISEHNRLYWYRQTLGQGPEFLTYFQNEAQLEKSRLLSDRFSAERPKGSFSTLEIQRTEQGDSAMYLCASSFPGAGAHSYNEQFFGPGTRLTVL.

The V and J genes are TRBV18 and TRBJ1-5, with a tentative D call TRBD1 (5 bases). The V end was cut by 4 bases, the J end by 1 base, with 8 bases between. Germline values: CDR1 KGHSH, CDR2 LQKENI. The CDR3 contains 14 residues. The CDR3 DNA sequence: TGTGCCAGCTCACGGGAGGGGAGCAATCAGCCCCAGCATTTT. Protein sequence: CASSREGSNQPQHF.

CDR3: CASSGTTTNEKLFF. The CDR3 DNA reads as TGCGCCAGCAGCGGGACAACAACTAATGAAAAACTGTTTTTT. The chain combines TRBV10-2 with TRBJ1-4; tentative D call: TRBD1 (6 bases). This CDR3 is 14 amino acids long. Germline CDR1 reads WSHSY; CDR2 reads SAAADI. The ends were cut back, 6 bases at V and 0 bases at J, with 8 bases in the middle.

Only one count was recorded for this clone. The J gene is TRBJ2-3, the V gene TRBV29-1; TRBD2 matches at 12 bases. The length of the CDR3 is 14 residues. With V trimmed by 5 bases and J by 5 bases, 5 bases remained unmatched. Germline V gene sequence: CDR1 SQVTM, CDR2 ANQGSEA. The CDR3 coding sequence is TGCAGCGTTCCTAGCGGGAGGGGAATAGATACGCAGTATTTT. The encoded protein is CSVPSGRGIDTQYF.

The gene calls are TRBV19 and TRBJ2-6, with TRBD1 matching 9 bases. This CDR3 has 17 amino acids. V lost 6 bases and J lost 1; bases outside the gene matches: 7. The V gene's germline CDR1 is LNHDA and CDR2 SQIVND (reference sequence). CDR3 coding DNA: TGTGCCAGTAGGAAGACAGGGGGTGGTTCTGGGGCCAACGTCCTGACTTTC. As protein: CASRKTGGGSGANVLTF.

V is TRBV24-1 and J is TRBJ2-7, with 7 bases matching TRBD1. Germline CDR1 and CDR2: KGHDR and SFDVKD. The CDR3 contains 14 residues. V shed 11 bases and J 5 bases; nucleotides not matched to a gene: 14. The chain's CDR3 is CAILTRQGLDEQYF. The CDR3 DNA reads TGTGCCATACTAACAAGACAGGGTCTCGACGAGCAGTACTTC.

V and J are TRBV2 and TRBJ1-2; 8 bases map to TRBD1. The CDR3 contains 14 residues. Germline V lookup: CDR1 SNHLY, CDR2 FYNNEI. V lost 6 bases to trimming and J lost 4 bases; unmatched junction nucleotides: 7. DNA of the CDR3: TGTGCCAGCAGCGCCCGACAGGGGCTCTATGGCTACACCTTC. Its translation is CASSARQGLYGYTF.

The chain recombines TRBV11-2 with TRBJ2-7, with 10 bases aligning to TRBD1. The junction had 6 bases not matched to a gene; V was cut back by 3 bases and J by 1 base. The CDR3 runs to 16 residues. The V gene's germline CDR1 is SGHAT and CDR2 FQNNGV. As DNA, the CDR3 is TGTGCCAGCAGCTTGACAGGGGGCGATCGATCCTACGAGCAGTACTTC. It codes for CASSLTGGDRSYEQYF.

The chain links TRBV6-5 to TRBJ1-2; 9 positions agree with TRBD1. This CDR3 has 13 residues. Germline V gene lookup returns CDR1 MNHEY and CDR2 SVGAGI. Trimming at V came to 7 bases and at J to 5 bases, leaving 5 bases not matched to a gene. CDR3 DNA sequence: TGTGCCAGCATTCCGGGACAGGGTTATGGCTACACCTTC. The encoded protein is CASIPGQGYGYTF.

This chain joins TRBV6-2 or TRBV6-3 and TRBJ2-7; 7 bases agree with TRBD1. CDR1 is MNHEY and CDR2 is SVGEGT in the germline V gene. V gave up 6 bases and J gave up 5 bases; unmatched junction bases: 10. The CDR3 covers 14 residues. CDR3 in amino acids: CASSRRQGVDEQYF. The CDR3 bases are TGTGCCAGCAGCCGGAGACAGGGTGTCGACGAGCAGTACTTC.

This chain connects TRBV5-6 to TRBJ1-2; possibly TRBD1 for D (5 bases). CDR1 SGHDT and CDR2 YYEEEE come from the germline V gene. The V end lost 9 bases, the J end lost 1 base, and 16 bases lay between the germline ends. The CDR3 loop spans 14 amino acids. The CDR3 here is CATSPGLVNYGYTF. The CDR3 coding sequence is TGTGCCACTTCACCGGGACTGGTTAACTATGGCTACACCTTC.

The J gene is TRBJ1-6, the V gene TRBV6-2 or TRBV6-3; 7 bases are shared with TRBD1. CDR1 MNHEY and CDR2 SVGEGT come from the germline V gene. The V gene end was trimmed by 6 bases and the J gene end by 7 bases; junction bases not matched to a gene: 12. The CDR3 contains 16 residues. The CDR3 is CASSRGSGTANSPLHF. The CDR3 bases are TGTGCCAGCAGCCGAGGTTCCGGGACAGCAAATTCACCCCTCCACTTT.

V and J are TRBV7-9 and TRBJ1-5; D ambiguous. The V end was cut by 3 bases, the J end by 5 bases, with 5 bases between. The CDR3 consists of 12 residues. Per germline, CDR1 SEHNR and CDR2 FQNEAQ (reference sequence). CDR3 DNA: TGTGCCAGCAGCTTTAGAGATCAGCCCCAGCATTTT. Encoded protein: CASSFRDQPQHF.

J is TRBJ1-6 and V is TRBV19, with TRBD1 identical over 10 bases. This CDR3 has 15 residues. The trim removed 5 bases at V and 9 bases at J, leaving 7 bases unmatched. Germline V lookup: CDR1 LNHDA, CDR2 SQIVND (reference sequence). CDR3 amino acids: CASSETGGVGSPLHF. DNA of the CDR3: TGTGCCAGTAGTGAGACAGGGGGCGTGGGTTCACCCCTCCACTTT.

This chain links TRBV15 with TRBJ1-2; a weak D match, TRBD1 (6 bases). With 4 bases removed from V and 2 bases from J, the gap between germline ends came to 8 bases. CDR1 and CDR2 from the germline V gene are LNHNV and YYDKDF (reference sequence). The CDR3 totals 13 residues. The CDR3 DNA sequence: TGTGCCACCAGCATGACAGGAAACTATGGCTACACCTTC. This translates into CATSMTGNYGYTF.

The chain has TRBV19 and TRBJ1-4, with D maybe TRBD1 (6 bases). The CDR3 totals 14 residues. The germline CDR1 and CDR2 sequences are LNHDA and SQIVND (reference sequence). V lost 2 bases and J 8 bases, leaving 12 bases between the germline ends. The CDR3 sequence is CASSITGTSEKLFF. The CDR3 nucleotides are TGTGCCAGTAGTATAACCGGGACAAGCGAAAAACTGTTTTTT.

V and J are TRBV7-2 and TRBJ1-2; D perhaps matches TRBD1 (6 bases). The CDR3 has 14 residues. V was pared by 1 base and J by 5 bases, with 11 bases between. Germline-derived CDR1 and CDR2 are SGHTA and FQGNSA. In DNA form, the CDR3 reads TGTGCCAGCAGCTTAGTTGCAGGGGAGTATGGCTACACCTTC. This encodes CASSLVAGEYGYTF.

The chain employs TRBV28 and TRBJ1-3; 11 nucleotides align to TRBD1. Germline V CDR1 and CDR2: MDHEN, SYDVKM. The CDR3 consists of 16 residues. V shed 3 bases and J 4 bases; nucleotides not matched to a gene: 5. The CDR3 loop reads CASSFRTGGGGNTIYF. The CDR3 nucleotides read TGTGCCAGCAGTTTCCGGACAGGGGGCGGAGGAAACACCATATATTTT.

The rearrangement joins TRBV7-2 to TRBJ2-7; 9 bases line up with TRBD1. Germline V CDR1 and CDR2: SGHTA, FQGNSA. V gave up 5 bases and J gave up 0 bases; unmatched junction bases: 5. The CDR3 is 15 amino acids. The CDR3 protein is CASSRGQGPSYEQYF. CDR3 nucleotide sequence: TGTGCCAGCAGCCGGGGACAGGGCCCCTCCTACGAGCAGTACTTC.

The rearrangement joins TRBV10-3 to TRBJ2-7, with D possibly being TRBD1 (6 bases). The germline V and J ends were trimmed by 8 bases and 2 bases, with 13 bases remaining between them. Germline assignment: CDR1 ENHRY and CDR2 SYGVKD. This CDR3 is 13 amino acids long. CDR3 nucleotide sequence: TGTGCCATCCTCCGAACAGGGACCTACGAGCAGTACTTC. Protein: CAILRTGTYEQYF.

V gene TRBV19 combines with J gene TRBJ2-5, with D perhaps matching TRBD1 (6 bases). Germline V lookup: CDR1 LNHDA, CDR2 SQIVND (reference sequence). Trimming stripped 3 bases from V and 5 bases from J, with 13 bases between. CDR3 length: 14 residues. The CDR3 reads CASSMAGAGETQYF. The CDR3 DNA sequence: TGTGCCAGTAGTATGGCAGGGGCAGGGGAGACCCAGTACTTC.

This clone has just a few counts. The chain combines TRBV4-2 with TRBJ1-1, with 7 bases that match TRBD1. The V segment lost 4 bases and the J segment 0 bases; nucleotides outside the gene matches: 11. The CDR3 has 17 residues. CDR1 and CDR2 from the germline V gene are LGHNA and YNFKEQ. In DNA form, the CDR3 reads TGTGCCAGCAGCCCAACCCCCGAGACAGGGCTGAACACTGAAGCTTTCTTT. This gives the protein CASSPTPETGLNTEAFF.

The CDR3 protein is CASISPEDYGYTF. Written as DNA, the CDR3 is TGTGCCAGCATTTCGCCGGAGGACTATGGCTACACCTTC. This rearrangement joins TRBV12-1 to TRBJ1-2. TRBV12-1 is reported as a pseudogene. This CDR3 region has 13 residues.